This T cell receptor (beta chain) is from a study of blood T cell repertoires in COVID-19. Overall study: T cells, B-cell-depleted T cells, or PBMCs supplied cDNA or gDNA.

The assay was immunoSEQ multiplex PCR, and TCRdb's table has in-frame clones only and misses some. The sample shows some 270,000 clones, about 88% of them seen only once. The CDR3 has 15 residues. V lost 4 bases to trimming and J lost 7 bases; unmatched junction nucleotides: 9. Germline V CDR1 and CDR2: KGHDR, SFDVKD. Membership in each cohort depended on participant-reported clinical history. The sequencing input was PBMCs or T cells enriched from blood (not recorded which). The rearrangement uses TRBV24-1 and TRBJ2-1, with 7 nucleotides matching TRBD1. The sequence derives from a woman aged 45-60 years who had been exposed to COVID-19. CDR3 residues: CATSDPHRGVNEQFF. CDR3 nucleotide sequence: TGTGCCACCAGTGACCCTCACAGGGGAGTGAATGAGCAGTTCTTC.